This T cell receptor (beta chain) was sequenced in a study of cytomegalovirus exposure and HLA in healthy donors. Across the whole study: Researchers previously reported finding 90 million to 130 million unique TCR beta sequences from 170 million or so T cells. Study-wide points: In vitro assays verified that a few CMV-associated chains recognized CMV antigens specifically. Near-uniform donor sequencing depth was presumed by presence/absence analyses.

Details on this clone: Its antigen is unknown.

It was with 60 Vbeta and 13 Jbeta primers that the PCR ran. Here immunoSEQ multiplex PCR was the method, and the copy in TCRdb shows in-frame clones only, minus some. The sample includes about 88,000 clones, approximately 90% of them seen just once. CDR3 length: 14 residues. Germline lookup yields CDR1 LNHDA and CDR2 SQIVND (reference sequence). The V gene lost 5 bases and the J gene lost 2 bases, with 13 bases spanning the gap. The receptor comes from a man in his late teens or twenties in good health and CMV-seronegative. The chain carries TRBV19 and TRBJ2-7; possibly TRBD1 for D (5 bases). The specimen sequenced was PBMCs. The CDR3 spells CASSRDDRTYEQYF. The CDR3, as DNA: TGTGCCAGTAGTCGTGATGACAGAACCTACGAGCAGTACTTC.